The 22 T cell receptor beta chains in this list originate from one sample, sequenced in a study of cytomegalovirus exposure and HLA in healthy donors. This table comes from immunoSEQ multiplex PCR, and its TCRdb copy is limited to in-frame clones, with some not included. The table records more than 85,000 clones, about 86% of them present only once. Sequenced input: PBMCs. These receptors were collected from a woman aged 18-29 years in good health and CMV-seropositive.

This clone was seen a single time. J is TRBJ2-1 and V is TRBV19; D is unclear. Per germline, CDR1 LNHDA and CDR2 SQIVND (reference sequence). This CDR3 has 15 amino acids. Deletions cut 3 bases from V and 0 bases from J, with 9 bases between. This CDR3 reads CASSISPGSYNEQFF. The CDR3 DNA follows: TGTGCCAGTAGTATCTCGCCCGGCTCCTACAATGAGCAGTTCTTC. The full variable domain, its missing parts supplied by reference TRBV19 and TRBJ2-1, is DGGITQSPKYLFRKEGQNVTLSCEQNLNHDAMYWYRQDPGQGLRLIYYSQIVNDFQKGDIAEGYSVSREKKESFPLTVTSAQKNPTAFYLCASSISPGSYNEQFFGPGTRLTVL.

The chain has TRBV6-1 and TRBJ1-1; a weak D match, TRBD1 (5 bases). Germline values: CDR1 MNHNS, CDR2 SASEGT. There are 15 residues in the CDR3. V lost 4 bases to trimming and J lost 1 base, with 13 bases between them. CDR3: CASSGQHSRNTEAFF. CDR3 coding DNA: TGTGCCAGCAGTGGACAGCACTCACGGAACACTGAAGCTTTCTTT.

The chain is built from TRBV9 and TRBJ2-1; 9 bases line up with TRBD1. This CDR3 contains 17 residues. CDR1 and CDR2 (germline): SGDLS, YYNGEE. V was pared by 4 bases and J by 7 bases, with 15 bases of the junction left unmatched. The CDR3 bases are TGTGCCAGCAGCAACCCCTCAGGGACAGGGAGAGGAAATGAGCAGTTCTTC. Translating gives CASSNPSGTGRGNEQFF.

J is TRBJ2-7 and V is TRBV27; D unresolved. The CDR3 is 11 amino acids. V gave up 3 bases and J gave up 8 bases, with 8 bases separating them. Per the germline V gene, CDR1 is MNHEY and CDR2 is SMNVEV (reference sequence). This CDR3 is CASSFKSKQYF. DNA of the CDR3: TGTGCCAGCAGTTTTAAGAGTAAGCAGTACTTC.

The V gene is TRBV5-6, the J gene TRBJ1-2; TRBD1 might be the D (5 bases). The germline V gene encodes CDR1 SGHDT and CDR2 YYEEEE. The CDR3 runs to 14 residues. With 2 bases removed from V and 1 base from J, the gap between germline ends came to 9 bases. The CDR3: CASSFVDSNYGYTF. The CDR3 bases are TGTGCCAGCAGCTTCGTAGACAGTAACTATGGCTACACCTTC.

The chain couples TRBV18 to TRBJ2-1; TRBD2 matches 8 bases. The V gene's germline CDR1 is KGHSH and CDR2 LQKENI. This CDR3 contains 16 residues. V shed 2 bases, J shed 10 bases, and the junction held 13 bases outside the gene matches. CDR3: CASSPSGLGGRGEQFF. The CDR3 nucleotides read TGTGCCAGCTCACCATCGGGACTAGGAGGCCGGGGGGAGCAGTTCTTC.

The CDR3 loop is CASSAGQGNQPQHF. The CDR3 nucleotides are TGTGCCAGCAGTGCGGGACAGGGAAATCAGCCCCAGCATTTT. The chain links TRBV2 to TRBJ1-5, with 9 bases fitting TRBD1. The germline V gene encodes CDR1 SNHLY and CDR2 FYNNEI. V lost 4 bases and J lost 4; bases outside the gene matches: 2. The CDR3 consists of 14 residues.

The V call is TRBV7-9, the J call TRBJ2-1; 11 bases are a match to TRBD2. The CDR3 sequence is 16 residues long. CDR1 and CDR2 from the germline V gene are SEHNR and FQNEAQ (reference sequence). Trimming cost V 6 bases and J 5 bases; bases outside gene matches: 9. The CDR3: CASSLKPGLADNEQFF. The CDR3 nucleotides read TGTGCCAGCAGTTTGAAGCCGGGACTAGCGGACAATGAGCAGTTCTTC.

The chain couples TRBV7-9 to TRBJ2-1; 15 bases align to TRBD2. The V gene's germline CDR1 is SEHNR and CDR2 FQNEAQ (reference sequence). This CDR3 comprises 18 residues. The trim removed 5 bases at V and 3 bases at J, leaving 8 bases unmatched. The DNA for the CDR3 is TGTGCCAGCAGCCCCGGACTAGCGGGAGGGGGGGGCTACAATGAGCAGTTCTTC. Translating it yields CASSPGLAGGGGYNEQFF.

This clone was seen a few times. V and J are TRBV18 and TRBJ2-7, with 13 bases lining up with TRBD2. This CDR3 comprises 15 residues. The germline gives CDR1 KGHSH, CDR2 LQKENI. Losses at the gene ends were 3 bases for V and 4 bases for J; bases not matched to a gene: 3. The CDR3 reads CASSPQGLAGYEQYF. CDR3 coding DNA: TGTGCCAGCTCACCGCAGGGACTAGCGGGGTACGAGCAGTACTTC.

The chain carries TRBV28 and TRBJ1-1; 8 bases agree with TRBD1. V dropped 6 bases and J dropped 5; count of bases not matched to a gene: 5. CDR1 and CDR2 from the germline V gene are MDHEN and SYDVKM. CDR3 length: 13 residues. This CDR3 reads CASRRRGRTEAFF. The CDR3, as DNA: TGTGCCAGCAGGCGCAGGGGGCGGACTGAAGCTTTCTTT.

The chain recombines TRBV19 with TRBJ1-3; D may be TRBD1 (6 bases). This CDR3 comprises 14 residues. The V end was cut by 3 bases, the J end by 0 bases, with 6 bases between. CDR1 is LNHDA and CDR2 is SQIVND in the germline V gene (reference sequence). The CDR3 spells CASSMDSSGNTIYF. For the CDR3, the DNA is TGTGCCAGTAGTATGGACAGCTCTGGAAACACCATATATTTT.

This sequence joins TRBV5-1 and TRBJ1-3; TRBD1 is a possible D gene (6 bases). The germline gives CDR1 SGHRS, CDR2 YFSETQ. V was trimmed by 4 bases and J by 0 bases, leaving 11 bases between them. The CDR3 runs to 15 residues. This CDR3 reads CASSPGGGSGNTIYF. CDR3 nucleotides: TGCGCCAGCAGCCCGGGGGGCGGCTCTGGAAACACCATATATTTT.

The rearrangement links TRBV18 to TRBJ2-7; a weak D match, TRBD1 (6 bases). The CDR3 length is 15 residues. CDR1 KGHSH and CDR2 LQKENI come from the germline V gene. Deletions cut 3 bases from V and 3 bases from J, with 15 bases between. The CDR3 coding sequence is TGTGCCAGCTCACCTTATCTGGGGGCGGACTACGAGCAGTACTTC. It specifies CASSPYLGADYEQYF.

CDR3: CASRETGDGGYTF. CDR3 nucleotides: TGCGCCAGCAGAGAAACAGGGGACGGTGGCTACACCTTC. This rearrangement joins TRBV5-1 to TRBJ1-2, with TRBD1 identical over 7 bases. From germline, CDR1 is SGHRS and CDR2 YFSETQ. Trimming took 5 bases from V and 7 from J; bases not matched to a gene: 8. The CDR3 covers 13 residues.

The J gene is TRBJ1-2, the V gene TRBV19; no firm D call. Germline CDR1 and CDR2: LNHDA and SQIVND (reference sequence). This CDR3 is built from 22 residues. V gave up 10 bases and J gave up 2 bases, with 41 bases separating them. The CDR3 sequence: CATTPTTVRGAGRFAKNYGYTF. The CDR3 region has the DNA TGTGCCACCACACCCACCACGGTACGCGGAGCCGGCCGATTTGCCAAAAACTATGGCTACACCTTC.

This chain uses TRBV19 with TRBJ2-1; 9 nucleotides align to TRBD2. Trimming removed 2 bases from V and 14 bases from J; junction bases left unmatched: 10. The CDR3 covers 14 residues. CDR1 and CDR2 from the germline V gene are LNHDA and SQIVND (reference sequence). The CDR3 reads CASSINVEREVKFF. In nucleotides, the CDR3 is TGTGCCAGTAGTATAAATGTGGAGCGGGAGGTGAAGTTCTTC.

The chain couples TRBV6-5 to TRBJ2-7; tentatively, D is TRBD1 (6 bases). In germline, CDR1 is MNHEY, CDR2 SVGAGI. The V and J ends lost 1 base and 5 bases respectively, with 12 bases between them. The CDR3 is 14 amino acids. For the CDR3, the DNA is TGTGCCAGCAGTTACTTGCAGGGGTCGGACGAGCAGTACTTC. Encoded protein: CASSYLQGSDEQYF.

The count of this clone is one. CDR3 in amino acids: CASSAQVDYGYTF. In DNA, the CDR3 is TGTGCCAGCAGCGCCCAGGTGGACTATGGCTACACCTTC. This chain joins TRBV9 and TRBJ1-2, with no clear D. Trimming removed 3 bases from V and 3 bases from J, with 9 bases in between. The germline gives CDR1 SGDLS, CDR2 YYNGEE. The CDR3 length is 13 residues.

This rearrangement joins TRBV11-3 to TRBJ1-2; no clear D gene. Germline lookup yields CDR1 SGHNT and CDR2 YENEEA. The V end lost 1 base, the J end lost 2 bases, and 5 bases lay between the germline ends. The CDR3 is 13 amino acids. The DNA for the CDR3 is TGTGCCAGCAGCTTAGGGCAGAACTATGGCTACACCTTC. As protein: CASSLGQNYGYTF.

The CDR3 region is CASSEYVGTGSHEQYF. The CDR3 DNA follows: TGTGCCAGCAGTGAATACGTCGGGACAGGGTCCCACGAGCAGTACTTC. The rearrangement joins TRBV25-1 to TRBJ2-7; 9 nucleotides match TRBD1. Trimming removed 0 bases from V and 5 bases from J; junction bases left unmatched: 8. CDR1 is MGHDK, CDR2 SYGVNS, per germline. The CDR3 sequence is 16 residues long.

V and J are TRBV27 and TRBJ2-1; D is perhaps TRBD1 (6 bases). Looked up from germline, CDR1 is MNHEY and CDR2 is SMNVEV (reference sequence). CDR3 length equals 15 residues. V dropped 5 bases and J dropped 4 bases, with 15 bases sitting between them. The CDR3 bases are TGTGCCAGCAGTCCACCCCCCACAGGGTACAATGAGCAGTTCTTC. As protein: CASSPPPTGYNEQFF.